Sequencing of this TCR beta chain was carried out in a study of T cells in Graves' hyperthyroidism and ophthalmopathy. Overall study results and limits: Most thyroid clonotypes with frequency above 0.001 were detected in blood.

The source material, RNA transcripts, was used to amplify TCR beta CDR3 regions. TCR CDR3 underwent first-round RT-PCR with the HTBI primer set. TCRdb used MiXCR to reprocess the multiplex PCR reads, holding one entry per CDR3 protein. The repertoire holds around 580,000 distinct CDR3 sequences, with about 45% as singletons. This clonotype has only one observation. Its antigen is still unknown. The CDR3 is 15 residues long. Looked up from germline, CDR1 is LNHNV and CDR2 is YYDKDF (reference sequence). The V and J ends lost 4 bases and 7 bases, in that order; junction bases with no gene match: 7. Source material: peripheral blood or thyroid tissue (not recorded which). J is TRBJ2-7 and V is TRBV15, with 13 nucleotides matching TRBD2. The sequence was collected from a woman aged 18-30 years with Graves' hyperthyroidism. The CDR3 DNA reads TGTGCCACCAGCAAAACCGGGACTAGCGGGATGGAGCAGTACTTC. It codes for CATSKTGTSGMEQYF.